The 15 T cell receptor beta chains given below trace back to one sample, sequenced in a study of cytomegalovirus exposure and HLA in healthy donors. The PCR had 60 Vbeta and 13 Jbeta primers. Some clones are missing from TCRdb's copy, which holds only in-frame ones; the method was immunoSEQ multiplex PCR. The data contain 75,000 to 100,000 clones, around 80% of them singletons. What was sequenced was PBMCs. All receptors derive from a man between 40 and 49 years old in good health and CMV-seropositive.

V gene TRBV4-1 combines with J gene TRBJ2-1; 12 nucleotides match TRBD2. The CDR3 totals 17 residues. V trimming: 1 base; J trimming: 0 bases; junction bases outside the gene matches: 1. Germline V CDR1 and CDR2: MGHRA, YSYEKL. CDR3 region: CASSQVTSGSSYNEQFF. CDR3 DNA: TGCGCCAGCAGCCAAGTGACTAGCGGGAGCTCCTACAATGAGCAGTTCTTC.

This rearrangement joins TRBV7-6 to TRBJ2-5, with 9 positions matching TRBD1. The DNA matches TRBJ2-7 better at its end, which makes the J call doubtful. This CDR3 has 15 residues. CDR1 SGHVS and CDR2 FNYEAQ come from the germline V gene. CDR3 amino acids: CASSLRRDRAYEQYF. The CDR3 region has the DNA TGTGCCAGCAGCTTACGACGGGACAGGGCTTACGAGCAGTACTTC.

This chain joins TRBV7-2 and TRBJ2-5, with D unclear. The CDR3 loop spans 15 amino acids. The germline V gene has CDR1 SGHTA and CDR2 FQGNSA. Trimming took 5 bases from V and 2 from J, leaving 15 bases between them. This chain's CDR3 is CASSPRRLGQETQYF. CDR3 in DNA: TGTGCCAGCAGCCCCCGGCGGTTGGGTCAAGAGACCCAGTACTTC. Full variable domain (remainder filled in from reference TRBV7-2 and TRBJ2-5): GAGVSQSPSNKVTEKGKDVELRCDPISGHTALYWYRQSLGQGLEFLIYFQGNSAPDKSGLPSDRFSAERTGGSVSTLTIQRTQQEDSAVYLCASSPRRLGQETQYFGPGTRLLVL.

The chain couples TRBV19 to TRBJ2-4, with D tentatively TRBD1 (6 bases). V dropped 3 bases and J dropped 0 bases, with 15 bases sitting between them. Germline values: CDR1 LNHDA, CDR2 SQIVND (reference sequence). This CDR3 has 17 residues. CDR3 region: CASSIEDSPLAKNIQYF. CDR3 DNA sequence: TGTGCCAGTAGTATTGAGGACAGCCCACTAGCCAAAAACATTCAGTACTTC.

The chain combines TRBV2 with TRBJ2-7; 10 bases fit TRBD2. The germline V gene has CDR1 SNHLY and CDR2 FYNNEI. V trimming: 9 bases; J trimming: 4 bases; junction bases outside the gene matches: 9. The CDR3 spans 14 residues. This CDR3 is CASAPGLAYYEQYF. For the CDR3, the DNA is TGTGCCAGTGCCCCGGGACTAGCGTATTACGAGCAGTACTTC.

The chain combines TRBV19 with TRBJ1-5, with 9 bases aligning to TRBD1. Germline assignment: CDR1 LNHDA and CDR2 SQIVND (reference sequence). The CDR3 is made up of 16 amino acids. The junction had 9 bases not matched to a gene; V was cut back by 2 bases and J by 7 bases. The CDR3 reads CASSILGQGLGQPQHF. The CDR3 bases are TGTGCCAGTAGTATACTGGGACAGGGTTTAGGGCAGCCCCAGCATTTT.

This clone was observed a handful of times. The chain couples TRBV14 to TRBJ2-3; 11 bases fit TRBD2. Germline V gives CDR1 SGHDN, CDR2 FVKESK. The CDR3 length is 16 residues. Trimming cost V 4 bases and J 2 bases; bases outside gene matches: 5. CDR3 residues: CASSPTSGRLTDTQYF. CDR3 in DNA: TGTGCCAGCAGCCCCACTAGCGGGAGACTCACAGATACGCAGTATTTT.

V usage is TRBV5-1 and J usage is TRBJ1-1; 7 bases line up with TRBD1. Trimming removed 4 bases from V and 1 base from J; junction bases left unmatched: 10. CDR1 and CDR2 (germline): SGHRS, YFSETQ. The CDR3 covers 16 residues. The CDR3, as DNA: TGCGCCAGCAGCCCTGGACAGGATCCTACGAACACTGAAGCTTTCTTT. Its translation is CASSPGQDPTNTEAFF.

This clone was found a few times. CDR3 amino acids: CASSLVSGLSTDTQYF. The DNA for the CDR3 is TGTGCCAGCAGCTTGGTCAGCGGGCTGAGCACAGATACGCAGTATTTT. This rearrangement joins TRBV5-6 to TRBJ2-3, with D maybe TRBD2 (6 bases). This CDR3 region has 16 residues. V was clipped by 0 bases and J by 0 bases, with 11 bases between them. Looked up from germline, CDR1 is SGHDT and CDR2 is YYEEEE.

V is TRBV7-3 and J is TRBJ2-3, with D perhaps TRBD2 (5 bases). Trimming left V 3 bases short and J 5 bases short, with 9 bases between. Germline CDR1 and CDR2: SGHTA and FQGTGA. The CDR3 sequence is 13 residues long. The CDR3 here is CASSFGVEDTQYF. In DNA form, the CDR3 reads TGTGCCAGCAGCTTCGGGGTCGAAGATACGCAGTATTTT.

Notes on this clone: Additional DNA sequences in this sample encode the identical CDR3. The chain uses TRBV7-8 and TRBJ2-2; D is possibly TRBD2 (7 bases). The V gene's germline CDR1 is SGHVS and CDR2 FQNEAQ. The V end was cut by 6 bases, the J end by 4 bases, with 18 bases between. This CDR3 region has 16 residues. The CDR3 DNA reads TGTGCCAGCAGATCGGGGGCGGGGGACGTCACCGGGGAGCTGTTTTTT. It codes for CASRSGAGDVTGELFF.

This clone appeared a few times. The rearrangement uses TRBV18 and TRBJ2-3; TRBD2 matches 9 bases. Germline CDR1 reads KGHSH; CDR2 reads LQKENI. V was pared by 6 bases and J by 1 base, with 8 bases of the junction left unmatched. The CDR3 runs to 16 residues. In DNA, the CDR3 is TGTGCCAGCTCGCCCCGGCGGGAGGGTGGCACAGATACGCAGTATTTT. Translation gives CASSPRREGGTDTQYF.

The CDR3 DNA reads TGCGCCAGCATCCCCGGGACAGGAAGAAAAAAATCGAATTCACCCCTCCACTTT. As protein: CASIPGTGRKKSNSPLHF. The chain combines TRBV10-1 with TRBJ1-6, with 8 bases that match TRBD1. This CDR3 region has 18 residues. The V gene end was trimmed by 7 bases and the J gene end by 7 bases; junction bases not matched to a gene: 18. The germline gives CDR1 WNHNN, CDR2 SYGVQD (reference sequence).

This clone turned up a few times. This chain uses TRBV5-1 with TRBJ2-7; perhaps TRBD2 as D (5 bases). V was shortened by 5 bases and J by 6 bases, with 15 bases between the two germline ends. There are 13 residues in the CDR3. Germline-derived CDR1 and CDR2 are SGHRS and YFSETQ. CDR3: CASRTGAAGEQYF. As DNA, the CDR3 is TGCGCCAGCAGAACCGGTGCGGCGGGCGAGCAGTACTTC. Drawing the rest from reference TRBV5-1 and TRBJ2-7, the complete variable domain is KAGVTQTPRYLIKTRGQQVTLSCSPISGHRSVSWYQQTPGQGLQFLFEYFSETQRNKGNFPGRFSGRQFSNSRSEMNVSTLELGDSALYLCASRTGAAGEQYFGPGTRLTVT.

The rearrangement links TRBV2 to TRBJ1-1; possible D gene TRBD1, 5 bases. Germline-derived CDR1 and CDR2 are SNHLY and FYNNEI. Deletions cut 3 bases from V and 0 bases from J, with 11 bases between. The CDR3 extends over 15 amino acids. The CDR3: CASSDDRFMNTEAFF. In DNA form, the CDR3 reads TGTGCCAGCAGTGACGACAGATTTATGAACACTGAAGCTTTCTTT. The full variable domain, in which reference TRBV2 and TRBJ1-1 provide the parts outside the CDR3, is EPEVTQTPSHQVTQMGQEVILRCVPISNHLYFYWYRQILGQKVEFLVSFYNNEISEKSEIFDDQFSVERPDGSNFTLKIRSTKLEDSAMYFCASSDDRFMNTEAFFGQGTRLTVV.